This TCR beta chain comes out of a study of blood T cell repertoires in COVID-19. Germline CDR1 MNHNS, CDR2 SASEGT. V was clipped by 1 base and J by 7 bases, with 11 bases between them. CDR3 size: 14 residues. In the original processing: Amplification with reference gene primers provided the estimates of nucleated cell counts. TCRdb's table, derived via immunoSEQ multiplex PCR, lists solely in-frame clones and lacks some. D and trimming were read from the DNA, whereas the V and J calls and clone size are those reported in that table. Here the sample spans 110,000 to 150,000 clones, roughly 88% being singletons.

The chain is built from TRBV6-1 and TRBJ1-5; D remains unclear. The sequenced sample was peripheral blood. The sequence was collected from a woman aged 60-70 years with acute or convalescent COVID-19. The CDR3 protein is CASSEGTAGQPQHF. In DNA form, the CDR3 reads TGTGCCAGCAGTGAAGGAACAGCGGGGCAGCCCCAGCATTTT.